The rows below give T cell receptor beta chains drawn from one sample of a study of blood T cell repertoires in COVID-19. The protocol was immunoSEQ multiplex PCR, while the TCRdb copy is restricted to in-frame clones and leaves out a portion. Of some 390,000 clones in the sample, roughly nine tenths were seen once. The sample taken for sequencing was PBMCs or T cells enriched from blood (not recorded which). The receptor set was obtained from a man aged 25-45 years who had recovered from COVID-19. Both conserved end residues are part of each CDR3. The D gene is left open where the match is weak. Only some rows state a clone size, as once, few, many or a class for expanded clones.

clone_size: .
d_call: .
v_call: TRBV2
j_call: TRBJ1-2
cdr3_aa: CASRKLGGYTF
cdr3_nt: TGTGCCAGCAGAAAACTAGGTGGCTACACCTTC

clone_size: .
d_call: .
v_call: TRBV7-8
j_call: TRBJ1-5
cdr3_aa: CASSLSRGYNQPQHF
cdr3_nt: TGTGCCAGCAGCTTATCTCGGGGGTACAATCAGCCCCAGCATTTT

clone_size: .
d_call: .
v_call: TRBV13
j_call: TRBJ2-3
cdr3_aa: CASSFLSTDTQYF
cdr3_nt: TGTGCCAGCAGCTTCCTCAGCACAGATACGCAGTATTTT

clone_size: .
d_call: TRBD1
v_call: TRBV14
j_call: TRBJ2-7
cdr3_aa: CASSQGQGYEQYF
cdr3_nt: TGTGCCAGCAGCCAAGGACAGGGCTACGAGCAGTACTTC

clone_size: .
d_call: .
v_call: TRBV5-4
j_call: TRBJ2-1
cdr3_aa: CASSPDSGSYNEQFF
cdr3_nt: TGTGCCAGCAGCCCCGATTCGGGTTCCTACAATGAGCAGTTCTTC

clone_size: .
d_call: TRBD1
v_call: TRBV7-9
j_call: TRBJ1-1
cdr3_aa: CASSPQGTLNTEAFF
cdr3_nt: TGTGCCAGCAGCCCACAGGGGACCTTGAACACTGAAGCTTTCTTT

clone_size: .
d_call: .
v_call: TRBV6-6
j_call: TRBJ1-1
cdr3_aa: CASSQIQGFTEAFF
cdr3_nt: TGTGCCAGCAGTCAAATACAGGGTTTCACTGAAGCTTTCTTT

clone_size: few
d_call: .
v_call: TRBV6-5
j_call: TRBJ1-5
cdr3_aa: CASSPVGGGGQPQHF
cdr3_nt: TGTGCCAGCAGCCCCGTCGGCGGGGGAGGACAGCCCCAGCATTTT

clone_size: once
d_call: .
v_call: TRBV7-9
j_call: TRBJ2-1
cdr3_aa: CASSLASSGGPPYNEQFF
cdr3_nt: TGTGCCAGCAGCTTAGCGAGTAGCGGAGGGCCCCCCTACAATGAGCAGTTCTTC

clone_size: .
d_call: TRBD1
v_call: TRBV27
j_call: TRBJ1-6
cdr3_aa: CASRPGTGISPLHF
cdr3_nt: TGTGCCAGCAGGCCTGGGACAGGGATTTCACCCCTCCACTTT

clone_size: .
d_call: .
v_call: TRBV28
j_call: TRBJ2-5
cdr3_aa: CASSLGLQETQYF
cdr3_nt: TGTGCCAGCAGTTTAGGACTCCAAGAGACCCAGTACTTC

clone_size: .
d_call: .
v_call: TRBV6-6
j_call: TRBJ1-2
cdr3_aa: CASSYSWYGEDGYTF
cdr3_nt: TGTGCCAGCAGTTACTCATGGTACGGGGAGGATGGCTACACCTTC

clone_size: .
d_call: TRBD1
v_call: TRBV15
j_call: TRBJ2-5
cdr3_aa: CATSRITGDEETQYF
cdr3_nt: TGTGCCACCAGCAGAATAACAGGGGACGAAGAGACCCAGTACTTC

clone_size: .
d_call: .
v_call: TRBV27
j_call: TRBJ1-1
cdr3_aa: CASSLLGGVNTEAFF
cdr3_nt: TGTGCCAGCAGTTTATTGGGGGGTGTGAACACTGAAGCTTTCTTT

clone_size: .
d_call: TRBD2
v_call: TRBV27
j_call: TRBJ2-7
cdr3_aa: CASSSLAGVDEQYF
cdr3_nt: TGTGCCAGCAGTTCACTAGCGGGAGTAGACGAGCAGTACTTC

clone_size: .
d_call: TRBD2
v_call: TRBV19
j_call: TRBJ2-1
cdr3_aa: CASSRYREVEYNEQFF
cdr3_nt: TGTGCCAGTAGTCGATACCGGGAGGTGGAATACAATGAGCAGTTCTTC

clone_size: .
d_call: TRBD1
v_call: TRBV7-9
j_call: TRBJ1-6
cdr3_aa: CASSLTQGVGSPLHF
cdr3_nt: TGTGCCAGCAGCTTAACACAGGGGGTCGGTTCACCCCTCCACTTT

clone_size: .
d_call: .
v_call: TRBV2
j_call: TRBJ2-5
cdr3_aa: CASSDGVLETQYF
cdr3_nt: TGTGCCAGCAGTGACGGGGTATTGGAGACCCAGTACTTC

clone_size: .
d_call: .
v_call: TRBV19
j_call: TRBJ1-1
cdr3_aa: CASSSRSSTGTEAFF
cdr3_nt: TGTGCCAGTAGTAGCCGCAGCTCCACGGGAACTGAAGCTTTCTTT

clone_size: once
d_call: .
v_call: TRBV6-2/TRBV6-3
j_call: TRBJ2-2
cdr3_aa: CASSLRGSGYGELFF
cdr3_nt: TGTGCCAGCAGCCTGCGAGGGAGCGGTTACGGGGAGCTGTTTTTT

clone_size: .
d_call: .
v_call: TRBV3-1/TRBV3-2
j_call: TRBJ2-7
cdr3_aa: CASSPWPGTYEQYF
cdr3_nt: TGTGCCAGCAGCCCGTGGCCGGGGACCTACGAGCAGTACTTC

clone_size: few
d_call: .
v_call: TRBV28
j_call: TRBJ1-2
cdr3_aa: CASTSELTYGYTF
cdr3_nt: TGTGCCAGCACCTCCGAGTTGACATATGGCTACACCTTC

clone_size: .
d_call: .
v_call: TRBV18
j_call: TRBJ1-1
cdr3_aa: CASSPQGLGTEAFF
cdr3_nt: TGTGCCAGCTCACCCCAGGGTCTGGGGACTGAAGCTTTCTTT

clone_size: .
d_call: .
v_call: TRBV6-5
j_call: TRBJ2-5
cdr3_aa: CASTKGGVGTQYF
cdr3_nt: TGTGCCAGCACCAAAGGGGGTGTTGGGACCCAGTACTTC

clone_size: .
d_call: TRBD2
v_call: TRBV5-6
j_call: TRBJ2-5
cdr3_aa: CASSFLNLAGEETQYF
cdr3_nt: TGTGCCAGCAGCTTTTTAAACCTAGCGGGAGAAGAGACCCAGTACTTC

clone_size: .
d_call: TRBD1
v_call: TRBV7-3
j_call: TRBJ1-1
cdr3_aa: CASSSQGQNTEAFF
cdr3_nt: TGTGCCAGCAGCTCACAGGGGCAGAACACTGAAGCTTTCTTT

clone_size: .
d_call: .
v_call: TRBV27
j_call: TRBJ2-1
cdr3_aa: CASSPPESSYNEQFF
cdr3_nt: TGTGCCAGCAGTCCCCCGGAGTCCTCCTACAATGAGCAGTTCTTC

clone_size: .
d_call: .
v_call: TRBV7-9
j_call: TRBJ1-1
cdr3_aa: CASSPPRGRTLEAFF
cdr3_nt: TGTGCCAGCAGCCCCCCAAGGGGTCGTACCCTTGAAGCTTTCTTT

clone_size: .
d_call: TRBD2
v_call: TRBV29-1
j_call: TRBJ2-1
cdr3_aa: CSVDGTSGRAGPNEQFF
cdr3_nt: TGCAGCGTGGACGGGACTAGCGGGAGGGCCGGCCCCAATGAGCAGTTCTTC

clone_size: .
d_call: TRBD2
v_call: TRBV10-1
j_call: TRBJ2-1
cdr3_aa: CASSDRGGYNEQFF
cdr3_nt: TGCGCCAGCAGTGACCGGGGGGGCTACAATGAGCAGTTCTTC

clone_size: few
d_call: .
v_call: TRBV19
j_call: TRBJ1-1
cdr3_aa: CASYRDVDTEAFF
cdr3_nt: TGTGCCAGTTACAGGGATGTCGACACTGAAGCTTTCTTT

clone_size: once
d_call: .
v_call: TRBV18
j_call: TRBJ1-1
cdr3_aa: CASSPDFYTEAFF
cdr3_nt: TGTGCCAGCTCTCCTGACTTTTACACTGAAGCTTTCTTT

clone_size: .
d_call: .
v_call: TRBV7-9
j_call: TRBJ1-5
cdr3_aa: CASSSVPGHLGSQPQHF
cdr3_nt: TGTGCCAGCAGCTCAGTTCCGGGACACTTAGGGAGTCAGCCCCAGCATTTT

clone_size: .
d_call: .
v_call: TRBV6-2/TRBV6-3
j_call: TRBJ2-2
cdr3_aa: CASSYGGSGTGELFF
cdr3_nt: TGTGCCAGCAGTTACGGGGGGAGTGGGACCGGGGAGCTGTTTTTT

clone_size: .
d_call: .
v_call: TRBV28
j_call: TRBJ2-6
cdr3_aa: CASKVNLGLGANVLTF
cdr3_nt: TGTGCCAGCAAGGTGAACTTGGGGCTTGGGGCCAACGTCCTGACTTTC

clone_size: .
d_call: TRBD2
v_call: TRBV10-3
j_call: TRBJ2-1
cdr3_aa: CAISELLSSGLINEQFF
cdr3_nt: TGTGCCATCAGTGAGCTTCTGTCTAGCGGGTTAATCAATGAGCAGTTCTTC

clone_size: .
d_call: .
v_call: TRBV21-1
j_call: TRBJ2-5
cdr3_aa: CASSKNRGESLRSKETQYF
cdr3_nt: TGTGCCAGCAGCAAAAATCGGGGGGAGTCGCTTAGGTCCAAGGAGACCCAGTACTTC

clone_size: .
d_call: TRBD1
v_call: TRBV19
j_call: TRBJ1-5
cdr3_aa: CASSSGTGEQPQHF
cdr3_nt: TGTGCCAGTAGCAGTGGGACAGGGGAACAGCCCCAGCATTTT

clone_size: .
d_call: TRBD1
v_call: TRBV27
j_call: TRBJ2-2
cdr3_aa: CASGRTGVKGPGELFF
cdr3_nt: TGTGCCAGCGGACGGACAGGGGTAAAGGGTCCCGGGGAGCTGTTTTTT

clone_size: .
d_call: TRBD2
v_call: TRBV4-2
j_call: TRBJ2-3
cdr3_aa: CASSPPTSGSTDTQYF
cdr3_nt: TGTGCCAGCAGCCCTCCGACTAGCGGGAGCACAGATACGCAGTATTTT

clone_size: .
d_call: .
v_call: TRBV30
j_call: TRBJ2-4
cdr3_aa: CAWSVYGIQYF
cdr3_nt: TGTGCCTGGAGTGTATACGGCATTCAGTACTTC

clone_size: .
d_call: TRBD2
v_call: TRBV18
j_call: TRBJ2-1
cdr3_aa: CASSPPGGHKEFF
cdr3_nt: TGTGCCAGCTCACCACCGGGAGGGCACAAAGAGTTCTTC

clone_size: .
d_call: TRBD1
v_call: TRBV27
j_call: TRBJ2-3
cdr3_aa: CASSFLQGTAQYF
cdr3_nt: TGTGCCAGCAGTTTTCTCCAGGGGACAGCGCAGTATTTT

clone_size: .
d_call: .
v_call: TRBV6-5
j_call: TRBJ1-2
cdr3_aa: CATLTTPYGYTF
cdr3_nt: TGTGCCACCCTTACTACTCCCTATGGCTACACCTTC

clone_size: .
d_call: .
v_call: TRBV28
j_call: TRBJ1-5
cdr3_aa: CASSNGVSNQPQHF
cdr3_nt: TGTGCCAGCAGTAACGGGGTTAGCAATCAGCCCCAGCATTTT

clone_size: .
d_call: .
v_call: TRBV19
j_call: TRBJ1-1
cdr3_aa: CASSIAGAGDTEAFF
cdr3_nt: TGTGCCAGTAGTATTGCCGGTGCGGGGGACACTGAAGCTTTCTTT

clone_size: .
d_call: TRBD1
v_call: TRBV28
j_call: TRBJ2-2
cdr3_aa: CASRGGSNGELFF
cdr3_nt: TGTGCCAGCAGAGGGGGCTCGAACGGGGAGCTGTTTTTT

clone_size: .
d_call: TRBD2
v_call: TRBV7-9
j_call: TRBJ2-1
cdr3_aa: CASPGGTSGKVSYNEQFF
cdr3_nt: TGTGCCAGCCCCGGGGGGACTAGCGGGAAAGTCTCCTACAATGAGCAGTTCTTC

clone_size: .
d_call: .
v_call: TRBV5-1
j_call: TRBJ2-1
cdr3_aa: CASSPSSYNEQFF
cdr3_nt: TGCGCCAGCAGCCCCAGTTCCTACAATGAGCAGTTCTTC

clone_size: .
d_call: TRBD1
v_call: TRBV5-1
j_call: TRBJ1-1
cdr3_aa: CASSQLLLQGGAFF
cdr3_nt: TGCGCCAGCAGCCAACTGCTATTACAGGGGGGAGCTTTCTTT

clone_size: .
d_call: TRBD1
v_call: TRBV7-6
j_call: TRBJ2-7
cdr3_aa: CASSQDRGVEQYF
cdr3_nt: TGTGCCAGCAGCCAGGACAGGGGCGTCGAGCAGTACTTC

clone_size: .
d_call: .
v_call: TRBV10-2
j_call: TRBJ2-7
cdr3_aa: CASSDTSRGEQYF
cdr3_nt: TGCGCCAGCAGTGACACTTCCCGGGGCGAGCAGTACTTC

clone_size: .
d_call: TRBD2
v_call: TRBV28
j_call: TRBJ2-7
cdr3_aa: CASSLSGRLFEQYF
cdr3_nt: TGTGCCAGCAGCTTAAGCGGGAGACTCTTCGAGCAGTACTTC

clone_size: .
d_call: TRBD1
v_call: TRBV18
j_call: TRBJ2-7
cdr3_aa: CASSRLAFEQGDEQYF
cdr3_nt: TGTGCCAGTTCACGGCTTGCCTTCGAACAGGGGGACGAGCAGTACTTC

clone_size: .
d_call: .
v_call: TRBV2
j_call: TRBJ1-2
cdr3_aa: CASTPEGDGYTF
cdr3_nt: TGTGCCAGCACCCCGGAAGGGGATGGCTACACCTTC